These 12 T cell receptor beta chains share one sample of origin, sequenced in a study of Graves' ophthalmopathy and Graves' hyperthyroidism (dated by TCRdb to about 2018). The sequencer listed for this sample is Illumina HiSeq 2000. For repertoire sequencing, the TCR beta CDR3 regions were amplified from RNA transcripts. A first-round RT-PCR used HTBI primers with the Qiagen OneStep RT-PCR kit, followed by a second-round multiplex PCR, size selection and purification. In-frame beta chains were kept once TCRdb had trimmed the public reads at Q25 with fastp and called clones with MiXCR. When rows share a CDR3 protein, they turn into one entry using the most common DNA and genes. For this sample there are a few hundred thousand distinct CDR3 sequences; 17% appear just once. 2.4% of the sample goes to the ten largest clones. Sequenced input: peripheral blood. The receptors shown here come from an adult woman with stable Graves' hyperthyroidism.

This clonotype was observed a handful of times. The rearrangement links TRBV24-1 to TRBJ2-5, with 10 bases fitting TRBD1. Germline CDR1 reads KGHDR; CDR2 reads SFDVKD. The CDR3 loop spans 15 amino acids. V gave up 4 bases and J gave up 5 bases; unmatched junction bases: 6. CDR3 nucleotide sequence: TGTGCCACCAGTGAAGGGACAGGGGAGGTCGAGACCCAGTACTTC. This encodes CATSEGTGEVETQYF.

This clonotype has at least ten counts. The chain employs TRBV6-2 or TRBV6-3 and TRBJ1-1; a weak D match, TRBD1 (6 bases). The germline V gene encodes CDR1 MNHEY and CDR2 SVGEGT. This CDR3 has 14 residues. Trimming pared 10 bases from V and 0 bases from J, leaving 15 bases between. For the CDR3, the DNA is TGTGCCACCCAGGGGAACGGGGTGAACACTGAAGCTTTCTTT. The encoded protein is CATQGNGVNTEAFF.

There are many counts of this clonotype. The chain joins TRBV28 to TRBJ2-7; TRBD2 matches at 11 bases. V was clipped by 6 bases and J by 7 bases; unmatched bases: 8. This CDR3 is built from 14 residues. In germline, CDR1 is MDHEN, CDR2 SYDVKM. The CDR3 sequence: CASRTSGGVIEQYF. The CDR3 nucleotides read TGTGCCAGCAGAACTAGCGGGGGTGTTATAGAGCAGTACTTC.

This clonotype was recorded at least ten times. The CDR3 region is CSARVGGGGTQYF. DNA for the CDR3: TGCAGTGCTAGAGTTGGGGGGGGAGGGACCCAGTACTTC. The chain recombines TRBV20-1 with TRBJ2-5; the match to TRBD2 covers 7 bases. CDR3 length equals 13 residues. Germline V gene sequence: CDR1 DFQATT, CDR2 SNEGSKA (reference sequence). J gave up 7 bases and V 1 base, and 6 bases lay outside the gene matches.

This clonotype was picked up many times. The chain has TRBV20-1 and TRBJ2-5; the D is unclear. CDR3 length: 14 amino acids. The germline V gene encodes CDR1 DFQATT and CDR2 SNEGSKA (reference sequence). Trimming removed 1 base at V and 0 bases at J, with 9 bases between. The CDR3 spells CSARGQVYQETQYF. The CDR3 DNA reads TGCAGTGCTAGAGGGCAGGTGTACCAAGAGACCCAGTACTTC.

This clonotype was detected ten times or more. This chain connects TRBV25-1 to TRBJ2-4; 7 nucleotides align to TRBD1. This CDR3 comprises 15 residues. Germline V lookup: CDR1 MGHDK, CDR2 SYGVNS. Unmatched junction bases numbered 8, after V lost 3 bases and J lost 6 bases. In DNA, the CDR3 is TGTGCCAGCAGTGACGCCCGGACAGGAGGAAACATTCAGTACTTC. It codes for CASSDARTGGNIQYF.

This clonotype was detected ten times or more. The chain couples TRBV4-1 to TRBJ1-6, with unresolved D. Per the germline V gene, CDR1 is MGHRA and CDR2 is YSYEKL. Trimming removed 0 bases at V and 9 bases at J, with 15 bases between. This CDR3 is 16 amino acids long. The CDR3 DNA reads as TGCGCCAGCAGCCAAGATAGTGACCAATGGGGTTCACCCCTCCACTTT. As protein: CASSQDSDQWGSPLHF.

Ten or more counts support this clonotype. The chain is built from TRBV30 and TRBJ1-2, with no clear D. CDR3 length: 15 residues. V was pared by 1 base and J by 2 bases, with 14 bases between. The germline gives CDR1 GTSNPN, CDR2 SVGIG (reference sequence). The CDR3 reads CAWSARRMENYGYTF. CDR3 DNA: TGTGCCTGGAGTGCCCGGAGGATGGAGAACTATGGCTACACCTTC.

The V gene is TRBV12-3 or TRBV12-4, the J gene TRBJ1-2; 7 nucleotides match TRBD1. The CDR3 has 16 residues. Trimming removed 6 bases from V and 7 bases from J; junction bases left unmatched: 17. CDR3: CASSSRGTEDLGGYTF. As DNA, the CDR3 is TGTGCCAGCAGCTCCCGCGGGACAGAGGACTTAGGTGGCTACACCTTC.

This sequence joins TRBV6-2 or TRBV6-3 and TRBJ1-2; D perhaps matches TRBD1 (5 bases). The CDR3 is 15 amino acids. V shed 6 bases and J shed 2 bases, with 16 bases lying between them. Per germline, CDR1 MNHEY and CDR2 SVGEGT. The CDR3 is CASRYTRDGNYGYTF. The CDR3 DNA sequence: TGTGCCAGCAGGTATACCCGGGACGGAAACTATGGCTACACCTTC.

This clonotype has ten or more counts. This chain connects TRBV28 to TRBJ2-5; possible D gene TRBD1, 6 bases. CDR3 length equals 14 residues. The germline V and J ends were trimmed by 7 bases and 5 bases, with 17 bases remaining between them. Germline CDR1 MDHEN, CDR2 SYDVKM. The CDR3, as DNA: TGTGCCAGCAACCAAGGGACAATGTGGGAGACCCAGTACTTC. Translating gives CASNQGTMWETQYF.

V usage is TRBV4-3 and J usage is TRBJ1-3, with D tentatively TRBD1 (6 bases). Germline values: CDR1 LGHNA, CDR2 YSLEER. The CDR3 is made up of 15 amino acids. Deletions cut 4 bases from V and 2 bases from J, with 12 bases between. CDR3 DNA sequence: TGCGCCAGCAGCCGATACAGGGTCGCTGGAAACACCATATATTTT. This translates into CASSRYRVAGNTIYF.